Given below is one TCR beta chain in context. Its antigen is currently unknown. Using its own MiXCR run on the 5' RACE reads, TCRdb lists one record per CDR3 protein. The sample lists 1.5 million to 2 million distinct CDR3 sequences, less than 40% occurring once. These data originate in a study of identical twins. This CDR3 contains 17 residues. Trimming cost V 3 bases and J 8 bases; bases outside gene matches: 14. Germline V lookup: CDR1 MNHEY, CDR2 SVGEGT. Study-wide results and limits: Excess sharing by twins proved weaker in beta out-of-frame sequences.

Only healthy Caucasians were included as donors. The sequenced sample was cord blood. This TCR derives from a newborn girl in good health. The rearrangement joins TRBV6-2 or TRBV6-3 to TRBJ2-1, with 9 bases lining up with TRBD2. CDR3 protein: CASSYSAQSGGHYEQFF. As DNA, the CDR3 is TGTGCCAGCAGTTATTCCGCCCAGAGCGGGGGGCACTATGAGCAGTTCTTC.